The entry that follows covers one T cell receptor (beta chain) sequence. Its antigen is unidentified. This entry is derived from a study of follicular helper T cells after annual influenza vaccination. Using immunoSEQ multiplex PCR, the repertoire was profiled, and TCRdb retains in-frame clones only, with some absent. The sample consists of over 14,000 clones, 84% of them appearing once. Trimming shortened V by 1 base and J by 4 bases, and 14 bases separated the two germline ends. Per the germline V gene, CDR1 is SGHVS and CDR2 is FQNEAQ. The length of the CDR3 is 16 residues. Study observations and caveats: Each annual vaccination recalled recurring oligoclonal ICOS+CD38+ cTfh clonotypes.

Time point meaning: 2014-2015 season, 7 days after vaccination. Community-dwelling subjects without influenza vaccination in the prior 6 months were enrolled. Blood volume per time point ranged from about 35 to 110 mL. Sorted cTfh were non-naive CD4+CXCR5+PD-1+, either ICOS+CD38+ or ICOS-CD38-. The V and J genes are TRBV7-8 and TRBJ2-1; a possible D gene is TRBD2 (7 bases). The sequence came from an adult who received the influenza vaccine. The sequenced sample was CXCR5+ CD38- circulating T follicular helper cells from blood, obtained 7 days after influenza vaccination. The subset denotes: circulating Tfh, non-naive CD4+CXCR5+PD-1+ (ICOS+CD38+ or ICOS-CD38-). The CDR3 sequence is CASSLGGGGGYNEQFF. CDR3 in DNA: TGTGCCAGCAGCTTAGGTGGGGGAGGGGGATACAATGAGCAGTTCTTC.